This T cell receptor (beta chain) was retrieved from a study of PD-L1 blockade in urothelial cancer. The ends lost 4 bases at V and 3 bases at J; junction bases unmatched: 12. The CDR3 is 18 residues long. Per germline, CDR1 SGHRS and CDR2 YFSETQ. Produced via immunoSEQ multiplex PCR; TCRdb's table is partial and in-frame only. The sample yields 90,000 to 120,000 clones, roughly 84% seen once. The chain couples TRBV5-1 to TRBJ2-6; 8 nucleotides agree with TRBD1. This TCR came from a man aged 50 or older with urothelial cancer. The source material was PBMCs, sampled around atezolizumab (anti-PD-L1) treatment. The CDR3 reads CASSKTTGGLGGANVLTF. The CDR3 bases are TGCGCCAGCAGCAAAACCACAGGGGGATTGGGTGGGGCCAACGTCCTGACTTTC.